The next 27 T cell receptor beta chains were all read from a single sample in a study of PD-L1 blockade in urothelial cancer. The time point was: peripheral blood 6 weeks after treatment start. Generated by immunoSEQ multiplex PCR, the TCRdb table keeps only in-frame clones and is missing some. The data show roughly 50,000 clones, approximately 80% seen once. Sample: PBMCs, taken around atezolizumab (anti-PD-L1) treatment. The source is a man in his 70s with urothelial cancer.

This chain connects TRBV11-2 to TRBJ2-5; D is uncertain. This CDR3 has 14 residues. V shed 0 bases and J shed 5 bases, with 10 bases lying between them. Germline V CDR1 and CDR2: SGHAT, FQNNGV. For the CDR3, the DNA is TGTGCCAGCAGCTTAGAGGCGGATGGGGAGACCCAGTACTTC. Translation: CASSLEADGETQYF. Filled out from reference TRBV11-2 and TRBJ2-5, the complete variable domain reads EAGVAQSPRYKIIEKRQSVAFWCNPISGHATLYWYQQILGQGPKLLIQFQNNGVVDDSQLPKDRFSAERLKGVDSTLKIQPAKLEDSAVYLCASSLEADGETQYFGPGTRLLVL.

Only one count was recorded for this clone. V gene TRBV29-1 combines with J gene TRBJ1-3; D might be TRBD1 (6 bases). Trimming cost V 4 bases and J 0 bases, with 16 bases left between them. The CDR3 runs to 16 residues. Germline assignment: CDR1 SQVTM and CDR2 ANQGSEA. The CDR3, as DNA: TGCAGCGTTGTGGGGACAAGGGAGAGCTCTGGAAACACCATATATTTT. As protein: CSVVGTRESSGNTIYF.

The chain links TRBV2 to TRBJ2-3; 13 nucleotides align to TRBD2. Germline-derived CDR1 and CDR2 are SNHLY and FYNNEI. This CDR3 region has 18 residues. Germline trimming cut 4 bases from V and 1 base from J; bases unmatched to any gene: 8. The CDR3 protein is CASSASRTSGSGTDTQYF. CDR3 nucleotides: TGTGCCAGCAGTGCTTCACGGACTAGCGGGAGCGGCACAGATACGCAGTATTTT.

The chain carries TRBV13 and TRBJ2-3; 10 nucleotides agree with TRBD2. V was clipped by 6 bases and J by 1 base; unmatched bases: 4. The CDR3 totals 15 residues. In germline, CDR1 is PRHDT, CDR2 FYEKMQ (reference sequence). The CDR3 DNA reads TGTGCCAGCAGTCCCGGGACTAGCGGCACAGATACGCAGTATTTT. Amino acids: CASSPGTSGTDTQYF.

The chain links TRBV7-6 to TRBJ2-2; D is uncertain. Germline V CDR1 and CDR2: SGHVS, FNYEAQ. Trimming took 4 bases from V and 6 from J, leaving 15 bases between them. There are 15 residues in the CDR3. The CDR3: CASSSSDLTAGELFF. CDR3 nucleotides: TGTGCCAGCAGCTCCAGTGACCTGACTGCCGGGGAGCTGTTTTTT.

The rearrangement links TRBV5-5 to TRBJ2-7; 7 bases are shared with TRBD1. The CDR3 loop spans 14 amino acids. From germline, CDR1 is SGHKS and CDR2 YYEKEE (reference sequence). V dropped 4 bases and J dropped 0; count of bases not matched to a gene: 4. CDR3: CASSQGQSSYEQYF. The CDR3 coding sequence is TGTGCCAGCAGCCAGGGACAGAGCTCCTACGAGCAGTACTTC.

The V gene is TRBV9, the J gene TRBJ1-4; TRBD1 might be the D (5 bases). The germline V and J ends were trimmed by 3 bases and 8 bases, with 17 bases remaining between them. The germline V gene has CDR1 SGDLS and CDR2 YYNGEE. The CDR3 extends over 15 amino acids. Here the CDR3 DNA reads TGTGCCAGCAGCGCCCGGGGGGGACGGGGGGAAAAACTGTTTTTT. Translating it yields CASSARGGRGEKLFF.

The chain employs TRBV29-1 and TRBJ2-5; D may be TRBD1 (5 bases). The CDR3 runs 12 residues. With 7 bases removed from V and 1 base from J, the gap between germline ends came to 10 bases. CDR1 SQVTM and CDR2 ANQGSEA come from the germline V gene. The CDR3 DNA sequence: TGCAGCGGGGGCGCAGGCCAAGAGACCCAGTACTTC. Translating it yields CSGGAGQETQYF.

The chain joins TRBV2 to TRBJ2-1, with 14 positions matching TRBD2. J lost 3 bases, V lost 6 bases, and 7 bases had no gene match. The CDR3 is made up of 17 amino acids. Germline V gives CDR1 SNHLY, CDR2 FYNNEI. The CDR3 is CASRPGLAGGRYNEQFF. CDR3 sequence (DNA): TGTGCCAGCAGGCCCGGACTAGCGGGAGGCCGCTACAATGAGCAGTTCTTC.

The chain recombines TRBV19 with TRBJ1-1; D gene unclear. V lost 5 bases to trimming and J lost 2 bases, with 12 bases between them. The CDR3 has 14 amino acids. Germline V gene data show CDR1 as LNHDA and CDR2 as SQIVND (reference sequence). The CDR3 bases are TGTGCCAGTAGTGAGGCAGCTACCAACACTGAAGCTTTCTTT. Translating it yields CASSEAATNTEAFF.

This chain connects TRBV5-4 to TRBJ1-1, with TRBD1 identical over 7 bases. With V trimmed by 5 bases and J by 3 bases, 7 bases remained unmatched. This CDR3 has 14 amino acids. Germline V gene lookup returns CDR1 SGHNT and CDR2 YYREEE (reference sequence). CDR3 in DNA: TGTGCCAGCAGGCAGGGGGGAGGAGACACTGAAGCTTTCTTT. This gives the protein CASRQGGGDTEAFF. Full variable domain (missing parts from reference TRBV5-4 and TRBJ1-1): ETGVTQSPTHLIKTRGQQVTLRCSSQSGHNTVSWYQQALGQGPQFIFQYYREEENGRGNFPPRFSGLQFPNYSSELNVNALELDDSALYLCASRQGGGDTEAFFGQGTRLTVV.

The rearrangement uses TRBV4-1 and TRBJ2-2, with D possibly matching TRBD2 (5 bases). V lost 0 bases, J lost 0 bases, and 11 bases lay in between. Germline lookup yields CDR1 MGHRA and CDR2 YSYEKL. The CDR3 covers 17 residues. The CDR3 region has the DNA TGCGCCAGCAGCCAAGATCGGGCTAGCCCGAACACCGGGGAGCTGTTTTTT. Amino acids: CASSQDRASPNTGELFF.

This sequence joins TRBV15 and TRBJ2-1; 10 positions agree with TRBD1. The CDR3 runs to 15 residues. Germline-derived CDR1 and CDR2 are LNHNV and YYDKDF (reference sequence). Trimming removed 3 bases from V and 7 bases from J; junction bases left unmatched: 6. CDR3 sequence (DNA): TGTGCCACCAGCAGTGAGGACAGGGGGGAGAATGAGCAGTTCTTC. Its translation is CATSSEDRGENEQFF.

The chain recombines TRBV28 with TRBJ2-7; D possibly corresponds to TRBD1 (5 bases). This CDR3 region has 15 residues. Between the trimmed V and J ends, which lost 6 bases and 2 bases, there was a span of 17 bases. CDR1 is MDHEN, CDR2 SYDVKM, per germline. CDR3 residues: CASSTNWEGAYEQYF. The CDR3 nucleotides are TGTGCCAGCAGCACGAACTGGGAAGGGGCCTACGAGCAGTACTTC.

The rearrangement uses TRBV19 and TRBJ2-3, with D maybe TRBD2 (5 bases). Germline CDR1 reads LNHDA; CDR2 reads SQIVND (reference sequence). V gave up 2 bases and J gave up 9 bases, with 24 bases separating them. The CDR3 extends over 17 amino acids. Written as DNA, the CDR3 is TGTGCCAGTAGTATAACCTTGGCTGCGGGTTCCCTAAACACGCAGTATTTT. Amino acids: CASSITLAAGSLNTQYF.

The rearrangement links TRBV14 to TRBJ2-1; the D gene is possibly TRBD2 (5 bases). V dropped 1 base and J dropped 0 bases, with 13 bases sitting between them. Germline values: CDR1 SGHDN, CDR2 FVKESK. This CDR3 spans 17 amino acids. The DNA for the CDR3 is TGTGCCAGCAGCCAAGTTTACGGTGGGAGCTCCTACAATGAGCAGTTCTTC. Its translation is CASSQVYGGSSYNEQFF.

CDR3 protein: CASSLEFPGGEVETQYF. The CDR3 nucleotides read TGTGCCAGCAGCTTGGAGTTCCCAGGGGGCGAGGTGGAGACCCAGTACTTC. The V and J genes are TRBV5-4 and TRBJ2-5; 8 nucleotides match TRBD1. The CDR3 loop spans 17 amino acids. Unmatched junction bases numbered 12, after V lost 0 bases and J lost 5 bases. CDR1 and CDR2 from the germline V gene are SGHNT and YYREEE (reference sequence).

CDR3 amino acids: CASSPSSGRALAPDEQYF. CDR3 in DNA: TGTGCCAGCTCACCGTCCAGCGGGAGGGCCTTGGCGCCAGACGAGCAGTACTTC. V is TRBV18 and J is TRBJ2-7, with 10 bases identical to TRBD2. CDR3 length: 18 amino acids. V lost 3 bases, J lost 5 bases, and 16 bases stayed unmatched. Germline-derived CDR1 and CDR2 are KGHSH and LQKENI.

This clone was recorded once. This sequence joins TRBV2 and TRBJ1-1; 8 bases agree with TRBD1. This CDR3 has 15 amino acids. Trimming at V came to 7 bases and at J to 5 bases, leaving 12 bases not matched to a gene. The germline V gene has CDR1 SNHLY and CDR2 FYNNEI. CDR3 in amino acids: CASNLGQGARTEAFF. In DNA form, the CDR3 reads TGTGCCAGCAACCTCGGGCAGGGGGCTCGGACTGAAGCTTTCTTT.

The V call is TRBV28, the J call TRBJ2-3; 7 bases agree with TRBD2. The germline CDR1 and CDR2 sequences are MDHEN and SYDVKM. Trimming removed 5 bases from V and 11 bases from J; junction bases left unmatched: 16. The CDR3 has 15 residues. This CDR3 is CASSPSGAGSGGQYF. CDR3 nucleotides: TGTGCCAGCAGTCCATCTGGGGCGGGCTCGGGGGGGCAGTATTTT.

This chain uses TRBV5-6 with TRBJ1-1; no clear D. Per the germline V gene, CDR1 is SGHDT and CDR2 is YYEEEE. Trimming took 1 base from V and 5 from J, leaving 6 bases between them. There are 12 residues in the CDR3. The CDR3 spells CASSLSGTEAFF. The CDR3 coding sequence is TGTGCCAGCAGCTTGTCAGGAACTGAAGCTTTCTTT.

This clone has only a few counts. The chain links TRBV19 to TRBJ2-5; the D is unclear. With 8 bases removed from V and 0 bases from J, the gap between germline ends came to 4 bases. The CDR3 length is 11 residues. Germline loops: CDR1 LNHDA, CDR2 SQIVND (reference sequence). The CDR3: CASSNQETQYF. The CDR3 DNA reads TGTGCCAGTTCAAACCAAGAGACCCAGTACTTC.

The J gene is TRBJ2-1, the V gene TRBV5-6; 10 bases map to TRBD2. This CDR3 is 16 amino acids long. The V and J ends lost 4 bases and 8 bases, in that order; junction bases with no gene match: 12. Germline V CDR1 and CDR2: SGHDT, YYEEEE. CDR3 nucleotides: TGTGCCAGCAGCGCGTGGACTAGCGGAGATTTTCATGAGCAGTTCTTC. Amino acids: CASSAWTSGDFHEQFF.

This clone was seen more than once but under ten times. CDR3 sequence reads: CASSPGTSGSLTGELFF. CDR3 nucleotide sequence: TGTGCCAGCAGCCCCGGGACTAGCGGGAGTTTGACCGGGGAGCTGTTTTTT. J is TRBJ2-2 and V is TRBV11-2, with 14 bases aligning to TRBD2. V dropped 5 bases and J dropped 5; count of bases not matched to a gene: 7. CDR3 length: 17 residues. The V gene's germline CDR1 is SGHAT and CDR2 FQNNGV. Using reference TRBV11-2 and TRBJ2-2 for the parts outside the CDR3, the full variable domain is EAGVAQSPRYKIIEKRQSVAFWCNPISGHATLYWYQQILGQGPKLLIQFQNNGVVDDSQLPKDRFSAERLKGVDSTLKIQPAKLEDSAVYLCASSPGTSGSLTGELFFGEGSRLTVL.

This clone was counted only a few times. The J gene is TRBJ2-5, the V gene TRBV10-2, with TRBD1 as a possible D gene (6 bases). Germline-derived CDR1 and CDR2 are WSHSY and SAAADI. The CDR3 runs to 17 residues. Trimming removed 0 bases at V and 3 bases at J, with 17 bases between. The CDR3 sequence: CASSESGAALEEETQYF. CDR3 coding DNA: TGCGCCAGCAGTGAGTCGGGGGCCGCACTGGAAGAAGAGACCCAGTACTTC.

The chain couples TRBV2 to TRBJ2-7; possibly TRBD2 for D (7 bases). Germline CDR1 and CDR2: SNHLY and FYNNEI. This CDR3 has 16 amino acids. V dropped 4 bases and J dropped 7 bases, with 23 bases sitting between them. This CDR3 reads CASSGQAAGAPGEQYF. The CDR3 DNA is TGTGCCAGCAGTGGGCAGGCGGCGGGGGCGCCGGGAGAGCAGTACTTC.

The chain links TRBV7-9 to TRBJ1-1, with D perhaps TRBD1 (5 bases). Germline CDR1 SEHNR, CDR2 FQNEAQ (reference sequence). V was clipped by 4 bases and J by 4 bases, with 10 bases between them. This CDR3 is 13 amino acids long. The CDR3 nucleotides are TGTGCCAGCAGCTGGACCCAGGGCACTGAAGCTTTCTTT. It codes for CASSWTQGTEAFF.